This record looks at one T cell receptor beta chain sequence and its context. Its specificity is unknown. Investigators sought sequencing depths of between 1 in 200,000 and 1 in 1 million T cells. Data came from immunoSEQ multiplex PCR; TCRdb stores just in-frame clones and leaves some out. In the table there are tens of thousands of clones, around 55% of which are singletons. The CDR3 is 15 amino acids. J gave up 3 bases and V 7 bases, and 11 bases lay outside the gene matches. Germline values: CDR1 MNHNS, CDR2 SASEGT. This sample is part of a study of cytotoxic CD8 clonotypes in ibrutinib-treated CLL. Study-level points and caveats: At baseline, clonality was higher than in age-matched healthy donors and correlated with CD8+ counts.

Sequenced here: PBMCs, sampled after 24 months of ibrutinib treatment. The TCR was taken from a human donor with chronic lymphocytic leukemia. This chain connects TRBV6-1 to TRBJ2-7; 8 nucleotides align to TRBD2. The CDR3 spells CASIPLVAGNYEQYF. In nucleotides, the CDR3 is TGTGCCAGCATTCCTCTGGTAGCGGGAAACTACGAGCAGTACTTC.